This T cell receptor beta chain was captured in a study of cytomegalovirus exposure and HLA in healthy donors. Regarding the study as a whole: Many donors shared some public TCRs, even though most TCR sequences were rare. Cytomegalovirus status, reportedly, was diagnosed with high specificity and sensitivity by the classifier.

The repertoire was sequenced with immunoSEQ multiplex PCR; TCRdb's copy has only in-frame clones and lacks some. The sample shows a few hundred thousand clones, around 90% of them seen only once. An approximately 130-subject validation cohort, separate from the approximately 690-subject first cohort, supplied the donors. Trimming cost V 6 bases and J 3 bases, with 17 bases left between them. The CDR3 sequence is 15 residues long. Germline V gene data show CDR1 as MDHEN and CDR2 as SYDVKM. Remarks on this clone: Its target is unknown.

The clonotype originates from a woman between 18 and 29 years old in good health and CMV-seronegative. The chain carries TRBV28 and TRBJ2-5; D is possibly TRBD2 (7 bases). Input material: PBMCs. CDR3: CASSPLRGREETQYF. In DNA, the CDR3 is TGTGCCAGCAGCCCGTTGCGGGGGCGGGAAGAGACCCAGTACTTC.